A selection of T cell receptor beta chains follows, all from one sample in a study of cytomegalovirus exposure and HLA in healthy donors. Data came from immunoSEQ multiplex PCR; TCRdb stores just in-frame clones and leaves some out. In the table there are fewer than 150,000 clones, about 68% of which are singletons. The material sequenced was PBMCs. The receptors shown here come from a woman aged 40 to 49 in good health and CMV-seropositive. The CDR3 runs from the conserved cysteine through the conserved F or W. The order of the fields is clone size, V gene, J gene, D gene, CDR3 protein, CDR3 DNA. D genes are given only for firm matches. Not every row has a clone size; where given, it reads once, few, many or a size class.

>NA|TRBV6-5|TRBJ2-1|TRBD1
CASSSPGTGLNEQFF
TGTGCCAGCAGTTCTCCCGGGACAGGGCTAAATGAGCAGTTCTTC
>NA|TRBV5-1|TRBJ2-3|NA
CASSFLTGSTDTQYF
TGCGCCAGCAGCTTCTTAACGGGTAGCACAGATACGCAGTATTTT
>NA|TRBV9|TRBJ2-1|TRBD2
CASSGTSNEQFF
TGTGCCAGCTCCGGGACTAGCAATGAGCAGTTCTTC
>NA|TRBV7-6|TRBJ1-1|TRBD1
CASSRQGATEAFF
TGTGCCAGCAGCCGCCAGGGGGCCACTGAAGCTTTCTTT
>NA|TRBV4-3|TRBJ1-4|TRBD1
CASSHRGKGEKLFF
TGCGCCAGCAGCCACAGGGGGAAGGGTGAAAAACTGTTTTTT
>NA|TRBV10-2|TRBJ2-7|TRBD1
CASRGTGAYEQYF
TGCGCCAGCAGGGGGACAGGCGCCTACGAGCAGTACTTC
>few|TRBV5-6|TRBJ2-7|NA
CASSQAYEQYF
TGTGCCAGCAGCCAGGCCTACGAGCAGTACTTC
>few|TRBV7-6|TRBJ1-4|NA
CASSLAPGTINEKLFF
TGTGCCAGCAGCTTAGCCCCAGGGACTATTAATGAAAAACTGTTTTTT
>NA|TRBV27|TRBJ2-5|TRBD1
CASSFGTAGTQYF
TGTGCCAGCAGTTTCGGGACAGCAGGGACCCAGTACTTC
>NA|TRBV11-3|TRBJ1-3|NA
CASRRESGNTIYF
TGTGCCAGCAGACGGGAGTCTGGAAACACCATATATTTT
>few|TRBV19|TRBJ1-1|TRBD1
CASSIGQGGWTEAFF
TGTGCCAGTAGTATAGGCCAGGGGGGATGGACTGAAGCTTTCTTT
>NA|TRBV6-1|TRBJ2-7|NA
CASSEVGPRYEQYF
TGTGCCAGCAGTGAAGTGGGGCCGCGATACGAGCAGTACTTC
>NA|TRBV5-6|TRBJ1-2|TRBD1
CASSLALDRGSRGYTF
TGTGCCAGCAGCTTGGCCCTGGACAGGGGGTCGCGCGGCTACACCTTC
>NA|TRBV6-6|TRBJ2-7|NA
CASADRGSGDYEQYF
TGTGCCAGCGCCGACCGTGGGTCCGGGGACTACGAGCAGTACTTC
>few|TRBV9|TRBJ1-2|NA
CASSGSGGLNYGYTF
TGTGCCAGCAGCGGCAGTGGAGGCCTTAACTATGGCTACACCTTC
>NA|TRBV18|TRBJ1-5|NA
CASSPGGGDQPQHF
TGTGCCAGCTCACCAGGAGGGGGGGATCAGCCCCAGCATTTT
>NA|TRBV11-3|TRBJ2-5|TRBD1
CASSSAGWGRQGIQETQYF
TGTGCCAGCAGCTCTGCTGGGTGGGGTCGACAGGGGATACAAGAGACCCAGTACTTC
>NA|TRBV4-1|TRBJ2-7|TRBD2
CASSHLAGGTYEQYF
TGCGCCAGCAGCCATCTAGCGGGGGGGACCTACGAGCAGTACTTC
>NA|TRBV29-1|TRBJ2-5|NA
CSVVIPGETQYF
TGCAGCGTTGTGATTCCGGGGGAGACCCAGTACTTC
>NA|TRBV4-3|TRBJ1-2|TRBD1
CASTQDRTAFYGYTF
TGCGCCAGCACCCAGGACAGGACCGCTTTCTATGGCTACACCTTC
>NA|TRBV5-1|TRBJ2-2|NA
CASTRDNTGELFF
TGCGCCAGCACCAGGGATAACACCGGGGAGCTGTTTTTT
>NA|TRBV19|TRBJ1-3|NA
CAASPPPSSSGNTIYF
TGTGCCGCATCTCCCCCCCCCTCGAGCTCTGGAAACACCATATATTTT
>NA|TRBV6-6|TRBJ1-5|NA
CASSYSGGTYQPQHF
TGTGCCAGCAGTTACTCGGGAGGTACCTATCAGCCCCAGCATTTT
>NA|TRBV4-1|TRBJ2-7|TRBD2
CASSQGLVGLDSYEQYF
TGCGCCAGCAGCCAAGGTTTAGTCGGACTAGATTCCTACGAGCAGTACTTC
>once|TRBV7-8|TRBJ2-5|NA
CASSLLGREETQYF
TGTGCCAGCAGCTTATTGGGCAGGGAAGAGACCCAGTACTTC
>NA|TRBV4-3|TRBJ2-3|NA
CASSQDLSGTDTQYF
TGCGCCAGCAGCCAAGATCTAAGCGGCACAGATACGCAGTATTTT
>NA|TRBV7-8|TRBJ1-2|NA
CASSSKGVNYGYTF
TGTGCCAGCAGCTCTAAGGGGGTCAACTATGGCTACACCTTC
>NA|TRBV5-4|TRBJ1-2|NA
CASIHRGADYGYTF
TGTGCCAGCATCCATCGGGGGGCGGACTATGGCTACACCTTC
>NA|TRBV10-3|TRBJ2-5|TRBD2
CATLAGEYTETQYF
TGTGCCACTCTAGCGGGAGAATATACGGAGACCCAGTACTTC
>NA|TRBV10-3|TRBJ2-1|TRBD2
CATGTSTLRDEQFF
TGTGCCACCGGGACTAGTACACTCAGGGATGAGCAGTTCTTC
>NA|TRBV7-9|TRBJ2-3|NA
CSSSFGSAGVTDTQYF
TGTTCCAGCAGCTTTGGGTCTGCAGGGGTCACAGATACGCAGTATTTT
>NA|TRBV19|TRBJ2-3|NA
CASTDRWTGTDTQYF
TGTGCCAGTACGGATCGGTGGACAGGCACAGATACGCAGTATTTT
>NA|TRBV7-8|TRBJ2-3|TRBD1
CASSPGQVNTDTQYF
TGTGCCAGCAGCCCGGGACAGGTGAACACAGATACGCAGTATTTT
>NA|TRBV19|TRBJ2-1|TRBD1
CASKDQGQGGNEQFF
TGTGCCAGTAAGGATCAGGGACAGGGAGGCAATGAGCAGTTCTTC
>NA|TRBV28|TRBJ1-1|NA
CASSLGVSAAFF
TGTGCCAGCAGTTTGGGCGTCTCTGCGGCTTTCTTT
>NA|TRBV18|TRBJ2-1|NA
CASSPPAGTYNEQFF
TGTGCCAGCTCACCACCTGCAGGAACCTACAATGAGCAGTTCTTC
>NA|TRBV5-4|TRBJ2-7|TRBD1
CASSPRDRSSYEQYF
TGTGCCAGCAGCCCGAGGGACAGAAGCTCCTACGAGCAGTACTTC
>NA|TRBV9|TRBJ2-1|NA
CASSVIPHFYNEQFF
TGTGCCAGCAGCGTAATCCCCCACTTCTACAATGAGCAGTTCTTC
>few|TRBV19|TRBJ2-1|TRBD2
CASSLQLAGGRNEQFF
TGTGCCAGTAGTCTACAACTAGCGGGGGGGCGAAATGAGCAGTTCTTC
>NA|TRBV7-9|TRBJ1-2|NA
CSSSWTSGYTF
TGTTCCAGCAGTTGGACATCTGGCTACACCTTC
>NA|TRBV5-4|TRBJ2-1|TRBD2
CASSNGGLAGNNEQFF
TGTGCCAGCAGCAATGGAGGACTAGCGGGCAACAATGAGCAGTTCTTC
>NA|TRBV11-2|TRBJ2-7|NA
CASSFGQRTSYEQYF
TGTGCCAGCAGCTTCGGACAGCGAACTTCCTACGAGCAGTACTTC